This TCR beta chain stems from a study of cytomegalovirus exposure and HLA in healthy donors. Broader study findings: Association of a missense DCLRE1C variant with TCR beta V- and J-gene trimming was reported in a later analysis.

CDR1 MNHEY and CDR2 SMNVEV come from the germline V gene (reference sequence). Trimming took 4 bases from V and 2 from J; bases not matched to a gene: 5. The CDR3 contains 15 residues. Points on this clone: Its antigen is still unknown.

Vbeta (60) and Jbeta (13) primers were used in the PCR. The authors' processing: There were about 80 million unique TCR beta chains by a later count, and some 10 million of them were shared. Clones were read by immunoSEQ multiplex PCR, and TCRdb kept only the in-frame ones, dropping some. The V and J calls and clone size come from that table; D and trimming were worked out from the DNA. The data contain about 160,000 clones, about four fifths of them singletons. This chain links TRBV27 with TRBJ1-5; 7 bases align to TRBD1. The sequenced sample consisted of PBMCs. The source is a man aged 50 to 60 in good health and CMV-seropositive. For the CDR3, the DNA is TGTGCCAGCAGTTCAGGGGGGAATGGCAATCAGCCCCAGCATTTT. Encoded protein: CASSSGGNGNQPQHF.